These T cell receptor beta chains were read from a single sample in a study of shared clonotypes between healthy human individuals. Libraries were prepared by immunoSEQ multiplex PCR; TCRdb keeps only in-frame clonotypes and omits some of them. The repertoire holds almost 700,000 clones, around 90% seen once, with about 24% in the top ten. Sequencing was carried out using naive CD8+ T cells sorted from blood. The receptors shown here come from a man under 40 in good health. CDR3s include the opening cysteine and the closing phenylalanine or tryptophan. The order of the fields is CDR3 DNA, CDR3 protein, J gene, D gene, V gene, clone size. A D gene is named only where the DNA matches it firmly. Only some rows state a clone size, as once, few, many or a class for expanded clones.

TGTGCCAGCAGTCCCCAGCAAAGCCAGGAAGCTTTCTTT,CASSPQQSQEAFF,TRBJ1-1,.,TRBV5-4,.
TGCGCCAGCAGCCTTGCTTACAGCGCTGGGGCCAACGTCCTGACTTTC,CASSLAYSAGANVLTF,TRBJ2-6,.,TRBV4-3,.
TGTGCCAGCAGCTTAGAGGGGGACAGCAGACTTAATGAAAAACTGTTTTTT,CASSLEGDSRLNEKLFF,TRBJ1-4,TRBD1,TRBV7-9,.
TGCGCCAGCAGCCATCTCATCCCGGGACAGGGTGTCTACAATGAGCAGTTCTTC,CASSHLIPGQGVYNEQFF,TRBJ2-1,TRBD1,TRBV4-1,.
TGTGCCAGCAGTGAGATGGGACAGGGAATCTCTGGGGCCAACGTCCTGACTTTC,CASSEMGQGISGANVLTF,TRBJ2-6,TRBD1,TRBV2,.
TGTGCCAGCAGTTTTATGGGGCCGTTGGAGACCCAGTACTTC,CASSFMGPLETQYF,TRBJ2-5,.,TRBV27,.
TGTGCCAGCAGCTTAGTCGCGGGAGGGCCTGATTGGAATCCCGGGGAGCTGTTTTTT,CASSLVAGGPDWNPGELFF,TRBJ2-2,TRBD2,TRBV7-7,.
TGTGCCAGCAGCGTAGTTCCCAAGAACACCGGGGAGCTGTTTTTT,CASSVVPKNTGELFF,TRBJ2-2,.,TRBV9,once
TGTGGCGCGACTGACAGGGTTAGGTCAACGGAGACCCAGTACTTC,CGATDRVRSTETQYF,TRBJ2-5,TRBD1,TRBV28,.
TGTGCCAGCAGTGATGGAGTCCGGGAGCTGTTTTTT,CASSDGVRELFF,TRBJ2-2,.,TRBV6-1,once
TGCGCCAGCAGCCAGGGAGCTAACTATGGCTACACCTTC,CASSQGANYGYTF,TRBJ1-2,.,TRBV4-3,.
TGTGCCAGCAGTCCGAACAGGGACGAGAATGAGCAGTTCTTC,CASSPNRDENEQFF,TRBJ2-1,.,TRBV27,.
TGTGCCAGCAGCTTCGAGGGGGCTGAGACCCAGTACTTC,CASSFEGAETQYF,TRBJ2-5,TRBD1,TRBV7-9,few
TGTGCCAGCAGTCGAACGCTAGCGGGACAAGAGACCCAGTACTTC,CASSRTLAGQETQYF,TRBJ2-5,TRBD2,TRBV6-6,.
TGTGCCAGCAGCTCCGATGGGGGTAGCGCCGCGATCAATGAGCAGTTCTTC,CASSSDGGSAAINEQFF,TRBJ2-1,.,TRBV7-8,.
TGTGCCAGCAGCTTAGGTGCCTACGAGCAGTACTTC,CASSLGAYEQYF,TRBJ2-7,.,TRBV7-9,.
TGTGCCAGCAGCTGGGGTAATTCGCACCTGGTTTTT,CASSWGNSHLVF,TRBJ1-4,.,TRBV5-4,once
TGTGCCAGCAGCTTAGAAAGGGTTAGCGGCTACGAGCAGTACTTC,CASSLERVSGYEQYF,TRBJ2-7,.,TRBV7-8,.
TGTGCCAGTAGTATTTCGAGTGTCAAACGGAACAATGAGCAGTTCTTC,CASSISSVKRNNEQFF,TRBJ2-1,.,TRBV19,.
TGTGCCAGCAGTTATCACTATGGCTACACCTTC,CASSYHYGYTF,TRBJ1-2,.,TRBV28,.
TGTGCCATCAGTGAGTCGACCGGGGGTACAGATACGCAGTATTTT,CAISESTGGTDTQYF,TRBJ2-3,.,TRBV10-3,.
TGCGCCAGCAGCCCCTCGACAGGGGAGGGCTACACCTTC,CASSPSTGEGYTF,TRBJ1-2,TRBD1,TRBV5-1,few
TGTGCCAGCAGCTTAGAAACCGGGACAGGGGGTCGGTACGAGCAGTACTTC,CASSLETGTGGRYEQYF,TRBJ2-7,TRBD1,TRBV7-9,.
TGTGCCAGCAGTACTACGGGGGCCCTAGAGACCCAGTACTTC,CASSTTGALETQYF,TRBJ2-5,.,TRBV9,.
TGCGCCAGCAGTGTGGGAGACAATGAGCAGTTCTTC,CASSVGDNEQFF,TRBJ2-1,.,TRBV10-1,once
TGTGCCAGCAGCTCCCAGGGGGTCTTTCGCTACGAGCAGTACTTC,CASSSQGVFRYEQYF,TRBJ2-7,TRBD1,TRBV5-5,.
TGTGCCAGCGTGGGCAGGGAGCGTGAGCAGTTCTTC,CASVGREREQFF,TRBJ2-1,.,TRBV2,.
TGTGCCAGCAGCTTAGTGGGGATAGATACGCAGTATTTT,CASSLVGIDTQYF,TRBJ2-3,.,TRBV7-9,.
TGTGCCAGCAGCTGGGAGGGAGACTATGGCTACACCTTC,CASSWEGDYGYTF,TRBJ1-2,.,TRBV9,.
TGTGCCACCAGCAGCGGACAGCTAGCTAACTATGGCTACACCTTC,CATSSGQLANYGYTF,TRBJ1-2,.,TRBV15,.
TGCAGCGTTTGGGACAGCCATATCACAGATACGCAGTATTTT,CSVWDSHITDTQYF,TRBJ2-3,TRBD1,TRBV29-1,.
TGTGCCAGCAGTGATTTTCTAGCGAATGAGCAGTTCTTC,CASSDFLANEQFF,TRBJ2-1,.,TRBV2,.
TGTGCCAGCAGCCCCCGGGCAGGGATCACCGGGGAGCTGTTTTTT,CASSPRAGITGELFF,TRBJ2-2,.,TRBV7-9,.
TGTGCCAGCAGCGGCAAGGGAGCTCGCCTCACAGATACGCAGTATTTT,CASSGKGARLTDTQYF,TRBJ2-3,.,TRBV9,.
TGTGCCAGCAGGGGACAGGTTTCTGAAAAACTGTTTTTT,CASRGQVSEKLFF,TRBJ1-4,TRBD1,TRBV5-8,.
TGTGCCAGCAGCTCTCGTTCGGGACTAGCGGGAGAGCCGTACAATGAGCAGTTCTTC,CASSSRSGLAGEPYNEQFF,TRBJ2-1,TRBD2,TRBV9,.
TGTGCCAGCAGTCTCGTTAGGGATGGCAGGCAGTACTTC,CASSLVRDGRQYF,TRBJ2-7,.,TRBV27,.
TGCAGCGTTAATATACACAATGAGCAGTTCTTC,CSVNIHNEQFF,TRBJ2-1,.,TRBV29-1,.
TGTGCCAGCACGAACAGGGCTTCGAACACCGGGGAGCTGTTTTTT,CASTNRASNTGELFF,TRBJ2-2,.,TRBV11-2,.
TGCGCCAGCAGCCCCTATGGTACGAGAAGCACAGATACGCAGTATTTT,CASSPYGTRSTDTQYF,TRBJ2-3,.,TRBV4-3,.
TGTGCCAGCAGCTTACCAGGGGATAATGAGCAGTTCTTC,CASSLPGDNEQFF,TRBJ2-1,.,TRBV7-2,few
TGTGCCAGCAGCTTAAGCCACCGCGGGGACGAGACCCAGTACTTC,CASSLSHRGDETQYF,TRBJ2-5,.,TRBV5-6,.
TGTGCCACCAGCAGATGGGATCAGCCCCAGCATTTT,CATSRWDQPQHF,TRBJ1-5,.,TRBV15,.
TGTGCCAGCAGTTCTACGGGACTAGCCTACGAGCAGTACTTC,CASSSTGLAYEQYF,TRBJ2-7,TRBD2,TRBV28,.
TGTGCCAGCAGTTTATCGCTAGGAAACACCATATATTTT,CASSLSLGNTIYF,TRBJ1-3,.,TRBV28,.